This section outlines one TCR beta chain sequence together with its context. This entry comes from a study of blood T cell repertoires in COVID-19. The germline gives CDR1 SGHVS, CDR2 FQNEAQ. J lost 0 bases, V lost 2 bases, and 14 bases had no gene match. This CDR3 is built from 20 residues. Only in-frame clones appear in the TCRdb table, and some are missing; sequencing was by immunoSEQ multiplex PCR. The sample yields about 300,000 clones, around 90% seen once. The sample comprised peripheral blood. This receptor was identified in a young man with active or convalescent COVID-19. The chain couples TRBV7-8 to TRBJ2-2; 8 bases agree with TRBD2. The CDR3, as DNA: TGTGCCAGCAGCTTAAGTCGGGGGGGACGAACGGGGTCGAACACCGGGGAGCTGTTTTTT. It is translated as CASSLSRGGRTGSNTGELFF.